The 11 T cell receptor beta chains below all came from one sample that was sequenced in a study of blood T cell repertoires in COVID-19. The data were produced by immunoSEQ multiplex PCR, yet TCRdb's version contains in-frame clones alone and is incomplete. Of about 210,000 clones in the sample, about 91% were seen once. The sample taken for sequencing was peripheral blood. The receptors come from a man aged 25-45 years with acute or convalescent COVID-19.

The chain employs TRBV9 and TRBJ1-1, with D maybe TRBD1 (6 bases). CDR3 length: 13 amino acids. Germline CDR1 SGDLS, CDR2 YYNGEE. Deletions cut 3 bases from V and 4 bases from J, with 10 bases between. As DNA, the CDR3 is TGTGCCAGCAGCGACATAGGGGGCACTGAAGCTTTCTTT. Protein: CASSDIGGTEAFF.

This chain joins TRBV27 and TRBJ1-2; the match to TRBD1 covers 10 bases. Losses at the gene ends were 5 bases for V and 8 bases for J; bases not matched to a gene: 2. The germline V gene has CDR1 MNHEY and CDR2 SMNVEV (reference sequence). The CDR3 extends over 12 amino acids. The CDR3 coding sequence is TGTGCCAGCAGTGGACAGGGGGGCGGCTACACCTTC. It translates to CASSGQGGGYTF.

This chain uses TRBV19 with TRBJ1-5; possible D gene TRBD1, 6 bases. Germline values: CDR1 LNHDA, CDR2 SQIVND (reference sequence). V shed 7 bases and J shed 7 bases, with 23 bases lying between them. The CDR3 consists of 16 residues. Here the CDR3 reads CASKSGQGAGGQPQHF. The CDR3 region has the DNA TGTGCCAGTAAATCCGGTCAAGGGGCTGGGGGCCAGCCCCAGCATTTT.

This clone was detected only once. The gene calls are TRBV6-6 and TRBJ1-2; D is uncertain. This CDR3 is built from 13 residues. The ends were cut back, 6 bases at V and 3 bases at J, with 11 bases in the middle. Germline assignment: CDR1 MNHNY and CDR2 SVGAGI (reference sequence). The CDR3 spells CASRLLADYGYTF. CDR3 DNA sequence: TGTGCCAGCAGACTCTTAGCCGACTATGGCTACACCTTC.

The table lists this clone with a count of one. This chain joins TRBV10-2 and TRBJ2-7; 9 bases agree with TRBD2. This CDR3 has 15 amino acids. V lost 6 bases to trimming and J lost 2 bases; unmatched junction nucleotides: 8. Germline CDR1 is WSHSY and CDR2 is SAAADI. CDR3 amino acids: CASRNLAGTTYEQYF. CDR3 nucleotides: TGCGCCAGCAGGAACCTAGCGGGGACCACCTACGAGCAGTACTTC.

The chain couples TRBV3-1 (or the pseudogene TRBV3-2) to TRBJ2-5; weak D call: TRBD2 (5 bases). Trimming stripped 2 bases from V and 5 bases from J, with 9 bases between. Germline V gene sequence: CDR1 LGHDT, CDR2 YNNKEL (reference sequence). This CDR3 has 13 residues. The CDR3 loop is CASSQWEFETQYF. Written as DNA, the CDR3 is TGTGCCAGCAGCCAATGGGAGTTTGAGACCCAGTACTTC.

This chain connects TRBV6-5 to TRBJ1-6; no definite D call. The V end was cut by 0 bases, the J end by 10 bases, with 4 bases between. This CDR3 is built from 12 residues. Germline CDR1 reads MNHEY; CDR2 reads SVGAGI. The CDR3 coding sequence is TGTGCCAGCAGTTACTCCGGGTCACCCCTCCACTTT. Amino acids: CASSYSGSPLHF.

The chain employs TRBV3-1 (or the pseudogene TRBV3-2) and TRBJ2-3, with a weak D call TRBD2 (5 bases). The germline CDR1 and CDR2 sequences are LGHDT and YNNKEL (reference sequence). This CDR3 has 13 amino acids. The V gene lost 11 bases and the J gene lost 0 bases, with 12 bases spanning the gap. The CDR3 nucleotides read TGTGCCGCAAGCGGCCGAAGCACAGATACGCAGTATTTT. This translates into CAASGRSTDTQYF.

CDR3 loop: CASSEDPGSHRTLSNQPQHF. The CDR3 nucleotides read TGTGCCAGCAGTGAAGACCCGGGGTCCCACCGAACCCTATCCAATCAGCCCCAGCATTTT. The chain uses TRBV6-1 and TRBJ1-5; D gene ambiguous. Per the germline V gene, CDR1 is MNHNS and CDR2 is SASEGT. Between the trimmed V and J ends, which lost 1 base and 3 bases, there was a span of 25 bases. The CDR3 spans 20 residues.

This chain joins TRBV4-2 and TRBJ2-7; TRBD1 might be the D (6 bases). Germline CDR1 and CDR2: LGHNA and YNFKEQ. CDR3 length: 15 amino acids. Trimming took off 7 bases at V and 2 bases at J, with 18 bases between the two ends. The CDR3 sequence: CASNPTSGQPYEQYF. Written as DNA, the CDR3 is TGTGCCAGCAACCCGACCTCCGGACAGCCCTACGAGCAGTACTTC.

The gene calls are TRBV27 and TRBJ2-7; 9 bases are a match to TRBD1. The trim removed 6 bases at V and 4 bases at J, leaving 7 bases unmatched. The CDR3 loop spans 14 amino acids. Germline-derived CDR1 and CDR2 are MNHEY and SMNVEV (reference sequence). CDR3 bases: TGTGCCAGCAGGAGGGACAGGGTGGGGTACGAGCAGTACTTC. Its translation is CASRRDRVGYEQYF.